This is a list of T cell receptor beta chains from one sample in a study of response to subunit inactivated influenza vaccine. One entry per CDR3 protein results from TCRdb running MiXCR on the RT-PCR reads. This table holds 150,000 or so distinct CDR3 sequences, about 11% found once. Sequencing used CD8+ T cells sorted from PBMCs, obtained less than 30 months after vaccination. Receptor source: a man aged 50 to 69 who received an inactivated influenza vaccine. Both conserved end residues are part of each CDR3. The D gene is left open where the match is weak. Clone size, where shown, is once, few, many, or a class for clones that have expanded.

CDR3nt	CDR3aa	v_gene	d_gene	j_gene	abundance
TGTGCCAGCATTCGAGGACGCACAGATACGCAGTATTTT	CASIRGRTDTQYF	TRBV28	NA	TRBJ2-3	few
TGCAGTGCTAGAGATTTAAACAGATCCTATGGCTACACCTTC	CSARDLNRSYGYTF	TRBV20-1	NA	TRBJ1-2	few
TGCGCCAGCAGCCAAGATCCACGAGAGGATCAGCCCCAGCATTTT	CASSQDPREDQPQHF	TRBV4-1	NA	TRBJ1-5	NA
TGTGCCAGCAGCTTAGGTGGTGGTGGTTCTGAAGCTTTCTTT	CASSLGGGGSEAFF	TRBV7-6	NA	TRBJ1-1	NA
TGTGCCAGCAGTTTTGGACAGGGGAGCTCCTACGAGCAGTACTTC	CASSFGQGSSYEQYF	TRBV28	TRBD1	TRBJ2-7	many
TGTGCCACCAGCAAAGTCCCGGACAATTCCTACGAGCAGTACTTC	CATSKVPDNSYEQYF	TRBV15	NA	TRBJ2-7	NA
TGCAGTGCTAGACAGGGGGCGTATGAGCAGTTCTTC	CSARQGAYEQFF	TRBV20-1	TRBD1	TRBJ2-1	NA
TGCAGTGCTAGCTCTATAGAGTCATACGAGCAGTACTTC	CSASSIESYEQYF	TRBV20-1	NA	TRBJ2-7	few
TGTGCCAGCAGTTGGTCCTACAGGGGGAACTATGGCTACACCTTC	CASSWSYRGNYGYTF	TRBV28	TRBD1	TRBJ1-2	many
TGTGCCAGCAGCCCAGGGGGCGCGAGTGGCTACACCTTC	CASSPGGASGYTF	TRBV12-3/TRBV12-4	TRBD1	TRBJ1-2	many
TGCGCCAGCAGCTTTCGGGACAGAATCCTCAATGAGCAGTTCTTC	CASSFRDRILNEQFF	TRBV5-1	TRBD1	TRBJ2-1	many
TGTGCCATCAGTGAGGGACAGGGGTACGAGCAGTACTTC	CAISEGQGYEQYF	TRBV10-3	TRBD1	TRBJ2-7	NA
TGTGCCAGCAGTTACTCTCATGCAGCGGGAGCGGGGGAGCAGTACTTC	CASSYSHAAGAGEQYF	TRBV6-2/TRBV6-3	TRBD2	TRBJ2-7	NA
TGTGCCAGCAATAACGGCGGGGGGGCCGAAAATGAGCAGTTCTTC	CASNNGGGAENEQFF	TRBV12-3/TRBV12-4	TRBD2	TRBJ2-1	many
TGTGCCAGCAGTTTGAGATTTGGAAGGGACAGCACCTACGAGCAGTACTTC	CASSLRFGRDSTYEQYF	TRBV28	TRBD1	TRBJ2-7	NA
TGCAGTGCCCGGGATGGTTCAGGCAAAAACATTCAGTACTTC	CSARDGSGKNIQYF	TRBV20-1	NA	TRBJ2-4	many
TGTGCCAGCAGCGTGACGGACAGGGTAGTCTACAATGAGCAGTTCTTC	CASSVTDRVVYNEQFF	TRBV9	TRBD1	TRBJ2-1	few
TGCGCCAGCAGTCACCCGACAGGGGATTGTAACACCGGGGAGCTGTTTTTT	CASSHPTGDCNTGELFF	TRBV23-1	TRBD1	TRBJ2-2	NA
TGTGCCAGCAGCCAAGGGAACGGGGATTGGAACACCGGGGAGCTGTTTTTT	CASSQGNGDWNTGELFF	TRBV3-1	NA	TRBJ2-2	NA
TGTGCCAGCAGCCCTTTAATACAGGCGAACACTGAAGCTTTCTTT	CASSPLIQANTEAFF	TRBV14	NA	TRBJ1-1	many
TGCGCCAGCAGCCAGAACCCCGGAGGGTGGGAGACCGGGGAGCTGTTTTTT	CASSQNPGGWETGELFF	TRBV4-1	NA	TRBJ2-2	many
TGTGCCAGCAGTTACCCCGGACTAGCGGGGGGGGGCACAGATACGCAGTATTTT	CASSYPGLAGGGTDTQYF	TRBV6-2/TRBV6-3	TRBD2	TRBJ2-3	NA
TGTGCCAGTAGTATACCGGGGATGTTCTACGAGCAGTACTTC	CASSIPGMFYEQYF	TRBV19	NA	TRBJ2-7	few
TGTGCCAGCAGGCACAACGGCGCCGAGGAAGCTTTCTTT	CASRHNGAEEAFF	TRBV12-3/TRBV12-4	NA	TRBJ1-1	NA
TGCGCCAGCAGCCAACGGCGGACGGCACAAGAGACCCAGTACTTC	CASSQRRTAQETQYF	TRBV4-1	NA	TRBJ2-5	few